A selection of T cell receptor beta chains follows, all from one sample in a study of cytomegalovirus exposure and HLA in healthy donors. The assay was immunoSEQ multiplex PCR, and TCRdb's table has in-frame clones only and misses some. Among around 76,000 clones listed, roughly 70% were seen once. Input material: PBMCs. These receptors came from a woman between 45 and 65 years old in good health and CMV-seropositive. Both conserved end residues are part of each CDR3. A D gene is named only where the DNA matches it firmly. Clone size is not always given. Where it is, it says once, few, many or a class for expanded clones.

j_gene: TRBJ2-1; v_gene: TRBV19; abundance: -; d_gene: TRBD2; CDR3nt: TGTGCCAGTAGTTTTTTAGCGGGTGAGCAGTTCTTC; CDR3aa: CASSFLAGEQFF
j_gene: TRBJ2-2; v_gene: TRBV29-1; abundance: few; d_gene: -; CDR3nt: TGCAGCGTTGACCTGGGTATTATGAGTTCGGGCACCGGGGAGCTGTTTTTT; CDR3aa: CSVDLGIMSSGTGELFF
j_gene: TRBJ2-3; v_gene: TRBV9; abundance: -; d_gene: TRBD2; CDR3nt: TGTGCCAGCAGCGTAAGGGCCCGTGGCGGGGGAGATACGCAGTATTTT; CDR3aa: CASSVRARGGGDTQYF
j_gene: TRBJ2-2; v_gene: TRBV5-5; abundance: -; d_gene: -; CDR3nt: TGTGCCAGCAGCCTTTCGGCAGCCAGGGCGACCGGGGAGCTGTTTTTT; CDR3aa: CASSLSAARATGELFF
j_gene: TRBJ2-3; v_gene: TRBV27; abundance: few; d_gene: TRBD1; CDR3nt: TGTGCCAGCGTTGGGACAGGAAGCACAGATACGCAGTATTTT; CDR3aa: CASVGTGSTDTQYF
j_gene: TRBJ2-7; v_gene: TRBV7-2; abundance: few; d_gene: TRBD1; CDR3nt: TGTGCCAGCAGCTTGGGACAGCAGAGCTCCTACGAGCAGTACTTC; CDR3aa: CASSLGQQSSYEQYF
j_gene: TRBJ2-5; v_gene: TRBV4-1; abundance: -; d_gene: TRBD1; CDR3nt: TGCGCCAGCAGCCAAGAAGGCGGTCTTTTTACGGGACAGGGGGAACAAGAGACCCAGTACTTC; CDR3aa: CASSQEGGLFTGQGEQETQYF
j_gene: TRBJ2-1; v_gene: TRBV5-1; abundance: -; d_gene: TRBD2; CDR3nt: TGCGCCAGCAGCTTGGAGACTAGCCACACCAACAATGAGCAGTTCTTC; CDR3aa: CASSLETSHTNNEQFF
j_gene: TRBJ2-7; v_gene: TRBV28; abundance: -; d_gene: TRBD2; CDR3nt: TGTGCCAGCAGCCTGTCAGCGGGGTACCACGAGCAGTACTTC; CDR3aa: CASSLSAGYHEQYF
j_gene: TRBJ2-5; v_gene: TRBV10-1; abundance: -; d_gene: TRBD1; CDR3nt: TGCGCCAGCAGTCGACAGGGGGCTGGTGAGCAGTACTTC; CDR3aa: CASSRQGAGEQYF
j_gene: TRBJ1-2; v_gene: TRBV28; abundance: -; d_gene: TRBD1; CDR3nt: TGTGCCAGCAGTGGGAGCAGGGGGTATGGCTACACCTTC; CDR3aa: CASSGSRGYGYTF
j_gene: TRBJ1-2; v_gene: TRBV2; abundance: -; d_gene: -; CDR3nt: TGTGCCAGCAGTGAAGTGTTCGGGGTTGGCTACACCTTC; CDR3aa: CASSEVFGVGYTF
j_gene: TRBJ2-5; v_gene: TRBV28; abundance: few; d_gene: -; CDR3nt: TGTGCCAGCAGTTCAGGTGCTCAAGGAGAGACCCAGTACTTC; CDR3aa: CASSSGAQGETQYF
j_gene: TRBJ1-4; v_gene: TRBV27; abundance: -; d_gene: TRBD1; CDR3nt: TGTGCCAGCAGTTTATACGGGACAGGTCCTGAAAAACTGTTTTTT; CDR3aa: CASSLYGTGPEKLFF
j_gene: TRBJ2-7; v_gene: TRBV19; abundance: -; d_gene: -; CDR3nt: TGTGCCAGTAGTATCAGTGGTATGCACGAGCAGTACTTC; CDR3aa: CASSISGMHEQYF
j_gene: TRBJ1-2; v_gene: TRBV6-1; abundance: -; d_gene: -; CDR3nt: TGTGCCAGCAGTGAAGTCAGGGTGAACGGCTACACCTTC; CDR3aa: CASSEVRVNGYTF
j_gene: TRBJ2-1; v_gene: TRBV2; abundance: -; d_gene: TRBD2; CDR3nt: TGTGCCAGCCTGGATCTTGTAGCGGGAGTCCGAAATGAGCAGTTCTTC; CDR3aa: CASLDLVAGVRNEQFF
j_gene: TRBJ2-3; v_gene: TRBV10-2; abundance: few; d_gene: TRBD1; CDR3nt: TGCGCCAGTCTTACAGGGGGCCTAGATACGCAGTATTTT; CDR3aa: CASLTGGLDTQYF
j_gene: TRBJ1-5; v_gene: TRBV7-2; abundance: -; d_gene: -; CDR3nt: TGTGCCAGCAGCCTACAGGGTAACCAGCCCCAGCATTTT; CDR3aa: CASSLQGNQPQHF
j_gene: TRBJ1-3; v_gene: TRBV5-5; abundance: -; d_gene: -; CDR3nt: TGTGCCAGCAGCTTGGAGGGGCGTTTGGGAAACACCATATATTTT; CDR3aa: CASSLEGRLGNTIYF
j_gene: TRBJ1-2; v_gene: TRBV10-3; abundance: -; d_gene: TRBD1; CDR3nt: TGTGCCATCAGTGCAGCCGTGATGGGACAGGGTAAGGGCTACACCTTC; CDR3aa: CAISAAVMGQGKGYTF
j_gene: TRBJ2-1; v_gene: TRBV27; abundance: -; d_gene: TRBD1; CDR3nt: TGTGCCAGCAGTTCCCGGGACAGGGTGGGCGATGAGCAGTTCTTC; CDR3aa: CASSSRDRVGDEQFF
j_gene: TRBJ2-1; v_gene: TRBV7-6; abundance: -; d_gene: TRBD2; CDR3nt: TGTGCCAGCAGCTTTGTAGCGGGGGGGCAGAATGAGCAGTTCTTC; CDR3aa: CASSFVAGGQNEQFF
j_gene: TRBJ1-2; v_gene: TRBV6-6; abundance: -; d_gene: -; CDR3nt: TGTGCCAGCAGTCCTAACGGGGACACTCATAGGCGCTACACCTTC; CDR3aa: CASSPNGDTHRRYTF
j_gene: TRBJ1-1; v_gene: TRBV6-5; abundance: -; d_gene: -; CDR3nt: TGTGCCAGCAGTTCAGGGAACACTGAAGCTTTCTTT; CDR3aa: CASSSGNTEAFF
j_gene: TRBJ2-1; v_gene: TRBV7-6; abundance: -; d_gene: TRBD2; CDR3nt: TGTGCCAGCAGCTCCCTGACTAGCGGGGGGGCTAATGAGCAGTTCTTC; CDR3aa: CASSSLTSGGANEQFF
j_gene: TRBJ1-4; v_gene: TRBV6-5; abundance: few; d_gene: TRBD1; CDR3nt: TGTGCCAGCAGACCCTGGACAGGGGGGTTCGAAAAACTGTTTTTT; CDR3aa: CASRPWTGGFEKLFF
j_gene: TRBJ2-1; v_gene: TRBV27; abundance: -; d_gene: TRBD1; CDR3nt: TGTGCCAGCAGTGTTCCGGGACAGAAAAAGGTCTTC; CDR3aa: CASSVPGQKKVF
j_gene: TRBJ1-5; v_gene: TRBV7-2; abundance: -; d_gene: TRBD1; CDR3nt: TGTGCCAGCAGCTTAGCGACAGGGGCGGTTCAGCCCCAGCATTTT; CDR3aa: CASSLATGAVQPQHF
j_gene: TRBJ1-1; v_gene: TRBV12-5; abundance: once; d_gene: -; CDR3nt: TGTGCTAGTGGTTTGGGACAGTTGAACACTGAAGCTTTCTTT; CDR3aa: CASGLGQLNTEAFF
j_gene: TRBJ1-5; v_gene: TRBV5-6; abundance: -; d_gene: -; CDR3nt: TGTGCCAGCAGCTTGTCGGATCAGCCCCAGCATTTT; CDR3aa: CASSLSDQPQHF
j_gene: TRBJ2-1; v_gene: TRBV7-9; abundance: -; d_gene: TRBD1; CDR3nt: TGTGCCAGCAGCCTAACTTACGGGACCGGGACAGGGTTCGGGAATGAGCAGTTCTTC; CDR3aa: CASSLTYGTGTGFGNEQFF
j_gene: TRBJ2-3; v_gene: TRBV6-4; abundance: few; d_gene: -; CDR3nt: TGTGCCAGCAGTGACGGCGGCACCAGCACAGATACGCAGTATTTT; CDR3aa: CASSDGGTSTDTQYF
j_gene: TRBJ2-7; v_gene: TRBV6-5; abundance: -; d_gene: TRBD1; CDR3nt: TGTGCCAGCAGTATCGGGACAGGGCTCTACGAGCAGTACTTC; CDR3aa: CASSIGTGLYEQYF
j_gene: TRBJ2-7; v_gene: TRBV11-2; abundance: -; d_gene: TRBD1; CDR3nt: TGTGCCAGCAGCCCCCTTCCGGGACAGGGGCATATCTACGAGCAGTACTTC; CDR3aa: CASSPLPGQGHIYEQYF
j_gene: TRBJ2-7; v_gene: TRBV15; abundance: once; d_gene: -; CDR3nt: TGTGCCACCAGCCTAGACAGCTCCTACGAGCAGTACTTC; CDR3aa: CATSLDSSYEQYF
j_gene: TRBJ1-2; v_gene: TRBV7-2; abundance: -; d_gene: TRBD1; CDR3nt: TGTGCCAGCAGCTCCCGGGACAGGGGATCAGGCGGCTACACCTTC; CDR3aa: CASSSRDRGSGGYTF
j_gene: TRBJ1-2; v_gene: TRBV5-1; abundance: few; d_gene: -; CDR3nt: TGCGCCAGCAGCAAACAACAGGGCCAGGACTATGGCTACACCTTC; CDR3aa: CASSKQQGQDYGYTF
j_gene: TRBJ2-1; v_gene: TRBV30; abundance: -; d_gene: -; CDR3nt: TGTGCCTGGAGTGACGGGGGGCCTAACTCCTACAATGAGCAGTTCTTC; CDR3aa: CAWSDGGPNSYNEQFF
j_gene: TRBJ2-5; v_gene: TRBV19; abundance: -; d_gene: TRBD2; CDR3nt: TGTGCCAGTACCTTACAGGTCCAGCTAAGCGGGAGTCAAGAGACCCAGTACTTC; CDR3aa: CASTLQVQLSGSQETQYF
j_gene: TRBJ2-1; v_gene: TRBV10-3; abundance: -; d_gene: TRBD2; CDR3nt: TGTGCCACCAACCCTAGGGCTAGCGGGGGGGCCTACAATGAGCAGTTCTTC; CDR3aa: CATNPRASGGAYNEQFF
j_gene: TRBJ2-3; v_gene: TRBV5-1; abundance: -; d_gene: -; CDR3nt: TGCGCCAGCAGCTTGGGTCAGGGTGGGGTAACAGATACGCAGTATTTT; CDR3aa: CASSLGQGGVTDTQYF
j_gene: TRBJ2-1; v_gene: TRBV28; abundance: -; d_gene: TRBD2; CDR3nt: TGTGCCAGCAGCAGTACTAGCGGGAGGACCTTAGCGCGGCAGTTCTTC; CDR3aa: CASSSTSGRTLARQFF
j_gene: TRBJ2-7; v_gene: TRBV21-1; abundance: -; d_gene: -; CDR3nt: TGTGCCAGCAGCATACAGGGGGAGCGCCTCACTTCTTACGAGCAGTACTTC; CDR3aa: CASSIQGERLTSYEQYF
j_gene: TRBJ2-7; v_gene: TRBV28; abundance: -; d_gene: TRBD2; CDR3nt: TGTGCCAGCAGACTAGCGACTACCTACGAGCAGTACTTC; CDR3aa: CASRLATTYEQYF
j_gene: TRBJ2-5; v_gene: TRBV19; abundance: -; d_gene: TRBD2; CDR3nt: TGTGCCAGTAGTAGCGGGGGGGCAGGAGAGACCCAGTACTTC; CDR3aa: CASSSGGAGETQYF